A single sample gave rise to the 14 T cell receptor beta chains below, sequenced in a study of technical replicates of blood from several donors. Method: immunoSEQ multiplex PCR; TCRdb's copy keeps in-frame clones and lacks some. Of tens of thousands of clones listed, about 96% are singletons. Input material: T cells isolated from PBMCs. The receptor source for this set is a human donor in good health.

Here the CDR3 reads CASSQPLMTGYGYTF. The CDR3 nucleotides are TGCGCCAGCAGCCAACCTCTTATGACTGGCTATGGCTACACCTTC. V is TRBV4-1 and J is TRBJ1-2; no reliable D call. The germline gives CDR1 MGHRA, CDR2 YSYEKL. Trimming took off 2 bases at V and 4 bases at J, with 14 bases between the two ends. CDR3 length equals 15 residues.

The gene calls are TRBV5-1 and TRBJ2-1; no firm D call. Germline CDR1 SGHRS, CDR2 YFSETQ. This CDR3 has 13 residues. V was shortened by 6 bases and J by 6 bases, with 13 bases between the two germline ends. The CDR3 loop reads CASISDFGNEQFF. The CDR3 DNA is TGCGCCAGCATAAGTGACTTCGGCAATGAGCAGTTCTTC.

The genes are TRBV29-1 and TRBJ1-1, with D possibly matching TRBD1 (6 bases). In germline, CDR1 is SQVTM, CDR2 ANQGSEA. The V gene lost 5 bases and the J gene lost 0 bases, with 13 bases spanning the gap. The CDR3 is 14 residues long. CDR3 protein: CSVSKGGLNTEAFF. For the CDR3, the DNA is TGCAGCGTTTCTAAAGGGGGATTGAACACTGAAGCTTTCTTT.

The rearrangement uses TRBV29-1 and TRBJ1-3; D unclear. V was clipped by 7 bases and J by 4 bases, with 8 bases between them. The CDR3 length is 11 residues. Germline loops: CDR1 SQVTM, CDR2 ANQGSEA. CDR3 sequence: CSGLQGNTIYF. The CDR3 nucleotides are TGCAGCGGTCTTCAGGGAAACACCATATATTTT.

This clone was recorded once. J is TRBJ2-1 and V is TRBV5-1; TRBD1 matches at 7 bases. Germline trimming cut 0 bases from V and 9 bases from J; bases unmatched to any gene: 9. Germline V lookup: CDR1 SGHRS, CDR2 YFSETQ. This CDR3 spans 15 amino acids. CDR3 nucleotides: TGCGCCAGCAGCTTGGGGACCCGGACAGGTTCTGAGCAGTTCTTC. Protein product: CASSLGTRTGSEQFF.

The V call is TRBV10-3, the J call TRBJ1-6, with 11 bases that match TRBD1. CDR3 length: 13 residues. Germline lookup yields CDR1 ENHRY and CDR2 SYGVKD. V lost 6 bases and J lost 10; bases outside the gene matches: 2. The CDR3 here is CAIRGTGGSPLHF. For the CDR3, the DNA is TGTGCCATCAGGGGGACAGGGGGATCACCCCTCCACTTT.

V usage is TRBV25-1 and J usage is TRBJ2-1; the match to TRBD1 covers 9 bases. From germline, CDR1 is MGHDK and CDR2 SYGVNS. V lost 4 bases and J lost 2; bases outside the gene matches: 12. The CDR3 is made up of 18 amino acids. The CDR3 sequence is CASSASKTGGATYNEQFF. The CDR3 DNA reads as TGTGCCAGCAGTGCCTCCAAAACAGGGGGCGCGACCTACAATGAGCAGTTCTTC.

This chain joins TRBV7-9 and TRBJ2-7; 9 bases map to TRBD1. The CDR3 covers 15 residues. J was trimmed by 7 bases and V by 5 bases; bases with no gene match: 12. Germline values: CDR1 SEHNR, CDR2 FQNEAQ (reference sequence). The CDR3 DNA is TGTGCCAGCAGCGCGGGACAGGGAGCTCTTGTGGAGCAGTACTTC. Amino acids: CASSAGQGALVEQYF.

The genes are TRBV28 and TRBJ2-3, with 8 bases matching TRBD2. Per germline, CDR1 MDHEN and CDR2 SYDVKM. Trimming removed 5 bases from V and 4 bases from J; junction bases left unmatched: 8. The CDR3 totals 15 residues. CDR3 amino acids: CASSIGGAFADTQYF. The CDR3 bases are TGTGCCAGCAGTATCGGGGGGGCGTTCGCAGATACGCAGTATTTT.

The CDR3 is CASTSAAGYNQPQHF. The CDR3 bases are TGTGCCAGCACCAGCGCCGCGGGTTACAATCAGCCCCAGCATTTT. The chain recombines TRBV28 with TRBJ1-5; D gene uncertain. Germline loops: CDR1 MDHEN, CDR2 SYDVKM. V lost 7 bases to trimming and J lost 3 bases, with 16 bases between them. The CDR3 contains 15 residues.

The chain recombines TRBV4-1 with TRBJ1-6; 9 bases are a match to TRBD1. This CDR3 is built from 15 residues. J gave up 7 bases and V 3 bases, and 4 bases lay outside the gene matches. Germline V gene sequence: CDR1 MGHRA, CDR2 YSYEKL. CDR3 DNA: TGCGCCAGCAGCCAGGTTGGACAGGGGAATTCACCCCTCCACTTT. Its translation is CASSQVGQGNSPLHF.

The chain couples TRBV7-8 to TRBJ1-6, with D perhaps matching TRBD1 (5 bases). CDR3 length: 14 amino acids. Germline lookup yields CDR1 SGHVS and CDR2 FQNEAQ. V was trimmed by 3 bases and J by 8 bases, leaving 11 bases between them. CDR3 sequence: CASSFGRADSPLHF. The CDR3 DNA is TGTGCCAGCAGCTTTGGCAGGGCAGATTCACCCCTCCACTTT.

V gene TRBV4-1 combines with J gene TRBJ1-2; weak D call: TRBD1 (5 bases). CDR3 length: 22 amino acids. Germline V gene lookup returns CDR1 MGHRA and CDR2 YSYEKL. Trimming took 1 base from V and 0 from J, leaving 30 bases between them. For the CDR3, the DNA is TGCGCCAGCAGCCAAGCACTCCCGAGGCCTGATGGAACAGGCGTTACTAACTATGGCTACACCTTC. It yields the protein CASSQALPRPDGTGVTNYGYTF.

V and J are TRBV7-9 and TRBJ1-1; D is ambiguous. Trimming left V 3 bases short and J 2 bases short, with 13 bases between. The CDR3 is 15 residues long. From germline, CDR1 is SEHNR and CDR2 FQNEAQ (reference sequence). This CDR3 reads CASSFPRTGNTEAFF. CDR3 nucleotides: TGTGCCAGCAGCTTTCCTAGGACGGGAAACACTGAAGCTTTCTTT.